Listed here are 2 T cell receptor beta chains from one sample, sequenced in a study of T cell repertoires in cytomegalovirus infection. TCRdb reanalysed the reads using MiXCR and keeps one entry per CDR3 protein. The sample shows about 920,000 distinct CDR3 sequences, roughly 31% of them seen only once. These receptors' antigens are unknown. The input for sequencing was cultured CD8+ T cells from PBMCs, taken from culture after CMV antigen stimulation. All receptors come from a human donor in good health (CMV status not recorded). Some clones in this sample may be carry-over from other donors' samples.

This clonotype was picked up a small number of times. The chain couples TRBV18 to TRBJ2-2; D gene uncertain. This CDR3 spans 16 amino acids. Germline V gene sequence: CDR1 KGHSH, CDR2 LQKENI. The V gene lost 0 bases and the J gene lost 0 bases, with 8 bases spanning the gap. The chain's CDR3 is CASSPPNSANTGELFF. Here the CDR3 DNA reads TGTGCCAGCTCACCACCGAATAGTGCGAACACCGGGGAGCTGTTTTTT.

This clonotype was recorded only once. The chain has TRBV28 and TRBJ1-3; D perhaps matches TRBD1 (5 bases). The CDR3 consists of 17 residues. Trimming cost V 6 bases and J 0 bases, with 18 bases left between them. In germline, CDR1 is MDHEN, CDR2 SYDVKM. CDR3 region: CASSLGTGWGSGNTIYF. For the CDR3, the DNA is TGTGCCAGCAGCCTAGGCACAGGCTGGGGCTCTGGAAACACCATATATTTT.